The clone carrying this TCR beta chain was counted a few times. Its target is unknown. The data were taken from a study of Ad26.COV2.S vaccination and SARS-CoV-2 variants. Study as a whole: Ad26.COV2.S shots went into the muscle once or twice, 56 days apart. Study-wide points: Measures of TCR breadth and depth may have fallen short of total T cell responses. Non-spike TCR breadth did not differ much between vaccine and placebo recipients.

CDR3 length: 13 residues. Trimming took off 1 base at V and 6 bases at J, with 7 bases between the two ends. The germline V gene encodes CDR1 LGHNA and CDR2 YNFKEQ. Clones were sequenced by immunoSEQ multiplex PCR, and TCRdb holds only the in-frame ones, with some missing. The table includes about 680,000 clones, 80% to 90% detected once. As for treatment: about 20 received Ad26.COV2.S at low or high dose, single or two shots; roughly five received placebo; per-sample allocation not given. Sampling was performed 63 days after the first vaccine or placebo injection. The study used a vaccine consisting of an Ad26 vector that expressed Wuhan-strain SARS-CoV-2 spike.

This clonotype originated in a person between 18 and 59 years old who received the Ad26.COV2.S COVID-19 vaccine or a placebo. This specimen was peripheral blood, taken in a trial of Ad26.COV2.S vaccine versus placebo. The chain employs TRBV4-2 and TRBJ1-5; unclear D gene. The CDR3 here is CASSQAGPQPQHF. The CDR3 DNA reads as TGTGCCAGCAGCCAAGCAGGTCCTCAGCCCCAGCATTTT.